This T cell receptor beta chain was captured in a study of T cells expressing NK-cell markers. As for the study in general: Serological testing identified most of the eight sequenced donors as HCMV-seropositive and one as seronegative.

Whole-study findings and limits: The leading position in the CD3+CD56-NKG2C+ fraction of several donors also went to these clonotypes.

With regard to this clonotype: Its cognate antigen is unknown.

As the method of synthesis, 5'RACE template switching with UMIs yielded TCR beta cDNA. One entry per CDR3 protein, without DNA, is what TCRdb gives after re-calling the 5' RACE reads. This table lists about 460,000 distinct CDR3 sequences. The CDR3 spans 17 residues. Looked up from germline, CDR1 is LGHDT and CDR2 is YNNKEL (reference sequence). The chain links TRBV3-1 to TRBJ1-4. This sequence was found in a woman in her forties or fifties in good health. Input material: blood T cells: a sorted CD56 or NKG2C T cell subset, CD4+ or CD8+ T cells, or bulk PBMC T cells (not recorded which). CDR3 sequence: CASTRTLPDTTNEKLFF.